The following is a T cell receptor (beta chain) sequence with its context. Its specificity is not known. The source of the sample is a study of cytomegalovirus exposure and HLA in healthy donors. Overall study results and limits: A list of 164 TCR beta chains associated with cytomegalovirus was given. Reportedly, TCR beta sequences accurately predicted HLA-A and HLA-B alleles in most subjects.

PCR primers comprised 60 Vbeta and 13 Jbeta primers. The assay was immunoSEQ multiplex PCR, and TCRdb's table has in-frame clones only and misses some. The sample carries some 150,000 clones, 65% to 90% recorded once. The germline CDR1 and CDR2 sequences are SGDLS and YYNGEE. This CDR3 contains 14 residues. Trimming left V 0 bases short and J 6 bases short, with 10 bases between. The clonotype comes from a man in his forties or fifties in good health and CMV-seropositive. The sample was PBMCs. The gene calls are TRBV9 and TRBJ2-1, with a weak D call TRBD1 (6 bases). The DNA of the CDR3 is TGTGCCAGCAGCGTAGAGGGGGACCTCAATGAGCAGTTCTTC. Its protein is CASSVEGDLNEQFF.